This T cell receptor beta chain was identified in a study of identical twins. This CDR3 spans 13 amino acids. Trimming took off 3 bases at V and 2 bases at J, with 8 bases between the two ends. This clonotype was detected many times. TCRdb itself ran the 5' RACE reads through MiXCR, one entry per CDR3 protein. The sample contains roughly 710,000 distinct CDR3 sequences, approximately 6.1% of which appear only once. The chain is built from TRBV12-3 or TRBV12-4 and TRBJ2-7; D is perhaps TRBD1 (6 bases). The receptor's source is a man younger than 30 in good health. Sample: naive T cells sorted from blood. The CDR3 DNA is TGTGCCAGCAGTTTTGGGGGCCCCTACGAGCAGTACTTC. Amino acid sequence: CASSFGGPYEQYF.